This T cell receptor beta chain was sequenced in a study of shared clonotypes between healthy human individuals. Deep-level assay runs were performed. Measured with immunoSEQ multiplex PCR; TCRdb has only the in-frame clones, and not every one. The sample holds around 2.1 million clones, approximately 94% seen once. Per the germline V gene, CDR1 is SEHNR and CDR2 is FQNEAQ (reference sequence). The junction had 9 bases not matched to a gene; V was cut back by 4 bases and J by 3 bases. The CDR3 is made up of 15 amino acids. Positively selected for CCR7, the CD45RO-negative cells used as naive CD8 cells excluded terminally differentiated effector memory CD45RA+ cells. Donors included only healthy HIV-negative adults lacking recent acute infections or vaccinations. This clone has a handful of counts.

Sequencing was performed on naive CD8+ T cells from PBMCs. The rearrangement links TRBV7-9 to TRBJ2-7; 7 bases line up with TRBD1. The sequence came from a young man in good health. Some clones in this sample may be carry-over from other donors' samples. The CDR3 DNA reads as TGTGCCAGCAGCTCACCGACAGGGAATGGCTACGAGCAGTACTTC. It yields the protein CASSSPTGNGYEQYF.